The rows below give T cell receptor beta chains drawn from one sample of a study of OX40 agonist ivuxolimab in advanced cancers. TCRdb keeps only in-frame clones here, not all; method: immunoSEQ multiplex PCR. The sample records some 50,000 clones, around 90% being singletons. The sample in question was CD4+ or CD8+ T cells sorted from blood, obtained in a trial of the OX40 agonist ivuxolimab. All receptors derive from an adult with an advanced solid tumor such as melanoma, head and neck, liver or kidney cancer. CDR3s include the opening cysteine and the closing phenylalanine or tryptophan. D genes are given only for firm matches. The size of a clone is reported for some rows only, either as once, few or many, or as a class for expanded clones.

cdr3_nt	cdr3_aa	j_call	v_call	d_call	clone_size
TGTGCCAGCAGCCTCGGGGGGCCTCTCTCTGGAAACACCATATATTTT	CASSLGGPLSGNTIYF	TRBJ1-3	TRBV14	NA	NA
TGCGCCAGCAGCCAGTTTGATTCCACCGAGCAGTACTTC	CASSQFDSTEQYF	TRBJ2-7	TRBV5-1	NA	NA
TGTGCCAGCTCACCACGGGGGAACTATGGCTACACCTTC	CASSPRGNYGYTF	TRBJ1-2	TRBV18	NA	NA
TGCGCCAGCAGCTTGGAGGGGTCAAGCTCTGGAAACACCATATATTTT	CASSLEGSSSGNTIYF	TRBJ1-3	TRBV5-1	NA	few
TGTGCCAGCAGCAAGAGACTAGGAAACACCATATATTTT	CASSKRLGNTIYF	TRBJ1-3	TRBV5-4	NA	NA
TGCGCCAGCAGCCAGGGACTAGCGGGACGCGAGCAGTACTTC	CASSQGLAGREQYF	TRBJ2-7	TRBV5-1	TRBD2	NA
TGTGCCATCAGTGACGGGGGGCTAATGAACACTGAAGCTTTCTTT	CAISDGGLMNTEAFF	TRBJ1-1	TRBV10-3	NA	NA
TGTGCCAGCAGCGTCAGCGGGAGGGGGCGCGAGCAGTACTTC	CASSVSGRGREQYF	TRBJ2-7	TRBV7-2	TRBD2	NA
TGTGCCAGCAGTCGACTAGCGGGAAGAGACGAGCAGTACTTC	CASSRLAGRDEQYF	TRBJ2-7	TRBV27	TRBD2	NA
TGTGCCAGCAGCTTGGGACAAACGAACACTGAAGCTTTCTTT	CASSLGQTNTEAFF	TRBJ1-1	TRBV11-3	NA	NA
TGCGCCAGCAGCACCCAGGGGGGACGCGATCAGCCCCAGCATTTT	CASSTQGGRDQPQHF	TRBJ1-5	TRBV5-1	TRBD1	NA
TGCGCCAGCAGCCAACTGGACAGGGACACTGAAGCTTTCTTT	CASSQLDRDTEAFF	TRBJ1-1	TRBV4-3	TRBD1	NA
TGTGCCAGCAGCCTCGGACTAGCGGGAGAGTACGAGCAGTACTTC	CASSLGLAGEYEQYF	TRBJ2-7	TRBV7-2	TRBD2	NA
TGCGCCAGCAGCTGGAGCAGGGTAAGGGCCTCCTACGAGCAGTACTTC	CASSWSRVRASYEQYF	TRBJ2-7	TRBV5-1	NA	NA
TGTGCCAGCAGCCAAGATACCGGGGCAGGGGGTGAAAAACTGTTTTTT	CASSQDTGAGGEKLFF	TRBJ1-4	TRBV4-2	TRBD1	few
TGTGCCAGCAGTGAAGCTTTCCGGGGAGGCGCTGGCTACACCTTC	CASSEAFRGGAGYTF	TRBJ1-2	TRBV6-1	NA	NA
TGCAGTGCTAGCAGGGAAGATACGCAGTATTTT	CSASREDTQYF	TRBJ2-3	TRBV20-1	NA	NA